Shown below are 9 T cell receptor beta chains from a single sample sequenced in a study of spatial heterogeneity in lung cancer. Specified time point: sample taken at primary tumor resection. TCRdb itself ran the 5' RACE reads through MiXCR, one entry per CDR3 protein. Here the sample spans roughly 80,000 distinct CDR3 sequences, 8% being singletons. The sequencing used PBMCs, collected at surgery. These TCRs come from a male donor with early-stage non-small cell lung cancer.

This clonotype was counted many times. This chain uses TRBV7-2 with TRBJ2-2; TRBD2 agrees at 9 bases. Germline values: CDR1 SGHTA, CDR2 FQGNSA. The CDR3 length is 19 residues. V dropped 0 bases and J dropped 4; count of bases not matched to a gene: 12. This chain's CDR3 is CASSLAILAGPRGTGELFF. For the CDR3, the DNA is TGTGCCAGCAGCTTAGCCATCCTAGCGGGACCTCGGGGCACCGGGGAGCTGTTTTTT.

This clonotype was seen at least ten times. V gene TRBV12-3 or TRBV12-4 combines with J gene TRBJ2-1; D may be TRBD2 (5 bases). CDR3 size: 14 residues. V shed 5 bases and J shed 10 bases, with 18 bases lying between them. This CDR3 reads CASSATAWGEEQFF. CDR3 nucleotides: TGTGCCAGCAGTGCGACTGCATGGGGAGAAGAGCAGTTCTTC.

This clonotype was detected a few times. The J gene is TRBJ1-1, the V gene TRBV16, with a weak D call TRBD1 (5 bases). The V end was cut by 6 bases, the J end by 0 bases, with 11 bases between. This CDR3 is 14 amino acids long. Germline V gene sequence: CDR1 KGHSY, CDR2 FQNENV. The chain's CDR3 is CASRLRVMNTEAFF. Written as DNA, the CDR3 is TGTGCCAGCAGACTCAGGGTCATGAACACTGAAGCTTTCTTT.

The table lists this clonotype with a few counts. The chain has TRBV11-2 and TRBJ2-5, with 9 bases lining up with TRBD2. The length of the CDR3 is 15 residues. Germline-derived CDR1 and CDR2 are SGHAT and FQNNGV. The V segment lost 1 base and the J segment 5 bases; nucleotides outside the gene matches: 5. CDR3 in amino acids: CASSLVFAGGETQYF. The CDR3 DNA sequence: TGTGCCAGCAGCTTAGTGTTTGCGGGGGGGGAGACCCAGTACTTC. Combining the CDR3 with reference TRBV11-2 and TRBJ2-5 gives the whole variable domain EAGVAQSPRYKIIEKRQSVAFWCNPISGHATLYWYQQILGQGPKLLIQFQNNGVVDDSQLPKDRFSAERLKGVDSTLKIQPAKLEDSAVYLCASSLVFAGGETQYFGPGTRLLVL.

This clonotype was detected many times. The gene calls are TRBV4-1 and TRBJ2-7, with D unclear. In germline, CDR1 is MGHRA, CDR2 YSYEKL. The CDR3 sequence is 16 residues long. The V end lost 0 bases, the J end lost 2 bases, and 14 bases lay between the germline ends. The CDR3 DNA follows: TGCGCCAGCAGCCAAGAAGATACAGCCGGAGCCTACGAGCAGTACTTC. The encoded protein is CASSQEDTAGAYEQYF.

The rearrangement uses TRBV20-1 and TRBJ2-7, with D perhaps TRBD2 (5 bases). V lost 6 bases and J 4 bases, leaving 10 bases between the germline ends. The length of the CDR3 is 11 residues. Germline CDR1 and CDR2: DFQATT and SNEGSKA (reference sequence). The CDR3 region has the DNA TGCAGTGCGGAACTAGTATACGAGCAGTACTTC. Protein: CSAELVYEQYF.

V is TRBV20-1 and J is TRBJ1-1; 11 nucleotides align to TRBD1. The germline gives CDR1 DFQATT, CDR2 SNEGSKA (reference sequence). The CDR3 spans 14 residues. With 3 bases clipped from V and 3 bases from J, the junction kept 3 bases outside the gene matches. CDR3 sequence reads: CSASRDRGYTEAFF. CDR3 DNA: TGCAGTGCTAGTCGGGACAGGGGGTACACTGAAGCTTTCTTT.

This clonotype has only a few counts. The CDR3, as DNA: TGTGCCAGCAGCTTAAGGTTGGCGGTCCACTCGAACACCGGGGAGCTGTTTTTT. Translating it yields CASSLRLAVHSNTGELFF. V is TRBV7-2 and J is TRBJ2-2; D remains unclear. The CDR3 runs to 18 residues. Trimming pared 2 bases from V and 0 bases from J, leaving 16 bases between. The germline V gene encodes CDR1 SGHTA and CDR2 FQGNSA. Full variable domain (rest looked up from reference TRBV7-2 and TRBJ2-2): GAGVSQSPSNKVTEKGKDVELRCDPISGHTALYWYRQSLGQGLEFLIYFQGNSAPDKSGLPSDRFSAERTGGSVSTLTIQRTQQEDSAVYLCASSLRLAVHSNTGELFFGEGSRLTVL.

This clonotype was detected ten times or more. The V gene is TRBV5-1, the J gene TRBJ2-1, with D tentatively TRBD2 (5 bases). V lost 3 bases and J lost 7, with 11 bases in between. Germline V gene data show CDR1 as SGHRS and CDR2 as YFSETQ. This CDR3 has 13 amino acids. The CDR3 is CASSSVTGNEQFF. The CDR3 DNA is TGCGCCAGCAGCTCCGTAACGGGGAATGAGCAGTTCTTC.